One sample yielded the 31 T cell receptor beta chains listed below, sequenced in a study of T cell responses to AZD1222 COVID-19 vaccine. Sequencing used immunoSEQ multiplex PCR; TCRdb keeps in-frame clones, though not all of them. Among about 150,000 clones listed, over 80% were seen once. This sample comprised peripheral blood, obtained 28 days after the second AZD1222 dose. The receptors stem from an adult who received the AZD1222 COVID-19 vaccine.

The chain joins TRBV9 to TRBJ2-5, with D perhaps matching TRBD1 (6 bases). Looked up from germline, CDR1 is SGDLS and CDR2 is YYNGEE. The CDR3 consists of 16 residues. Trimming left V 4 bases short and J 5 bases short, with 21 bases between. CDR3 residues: CASSFRSQGRGETQYF. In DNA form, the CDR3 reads TGTGCCAGCAGCTTCCGTAGTCAGGGAAGGGGGGAGACCCAGTACTTC.

CDR3: CASSTGTGGITEAFF. CDR3 DNA sequence: TGTGCCAGCAGCACCGGGACAGGGGGCATCACTGAAGCTTTCTTT. The chain recombines TRBV27 with TRBJ1-1; TRBD1 agrees at 12 bases. The V segment lost 6 bases and the J segment 4 bases; nucleotides outside the gene matches: 6. This CDR3 contains 15 residues. Germline V gene data show CDR1 as MNHEY and CDR2 as SMNVEV (reference sequence).

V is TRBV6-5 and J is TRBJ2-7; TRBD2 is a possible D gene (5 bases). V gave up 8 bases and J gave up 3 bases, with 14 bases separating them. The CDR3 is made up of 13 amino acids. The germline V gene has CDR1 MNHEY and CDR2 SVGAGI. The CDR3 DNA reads TGTGCCAGCTCAGAAGCGGAGGTCTACGAGCAGTACTTC. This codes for CASSEAEVYEQYF.

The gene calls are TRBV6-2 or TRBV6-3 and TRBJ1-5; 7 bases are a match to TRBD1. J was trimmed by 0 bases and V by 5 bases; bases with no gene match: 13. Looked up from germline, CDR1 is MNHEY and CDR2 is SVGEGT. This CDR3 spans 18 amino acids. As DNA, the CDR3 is TGTGCCAGCAGTCGGGACAGAGCACTCCTCTATAGCAATCAGCCCCAGCATTTT. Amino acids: CASSRDRALLYSNQPQHF.

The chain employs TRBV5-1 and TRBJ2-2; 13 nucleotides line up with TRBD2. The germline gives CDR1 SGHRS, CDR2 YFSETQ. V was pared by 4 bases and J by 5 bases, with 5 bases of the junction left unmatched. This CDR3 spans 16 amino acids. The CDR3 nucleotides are TGCGCCAGCAGCCGTGGACTAGCGGGAGATACCGGGGAGCTGTTTTTT. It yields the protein CASSRGLAGDTGELFF. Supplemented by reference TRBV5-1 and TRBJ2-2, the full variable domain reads KAGVTQTPRYLIKTRGQQVTLSCSPISGHRSVSWYQQTPGQGLQFLFEYFSETQRNKGNFPGRFSGRQFSNSRSEMNVSTLELGDSALYLCASSRGLAGDTGELFFGEGSRLTVL.

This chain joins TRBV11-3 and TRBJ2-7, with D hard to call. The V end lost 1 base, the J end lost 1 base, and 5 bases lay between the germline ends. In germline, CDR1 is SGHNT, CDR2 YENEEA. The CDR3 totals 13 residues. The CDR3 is CASSLGQSYEQYF. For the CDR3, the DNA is TGTGCCAGCAGCTTAGGACAATCCTACGAGCAGTACTTC.

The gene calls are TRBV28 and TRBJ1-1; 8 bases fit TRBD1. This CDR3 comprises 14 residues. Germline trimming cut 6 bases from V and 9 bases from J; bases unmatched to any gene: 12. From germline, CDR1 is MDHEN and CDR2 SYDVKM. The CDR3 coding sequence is TGTGCCAGCAGAACAGGGGGGAACGTGGGAAAAGCTTTCTTT. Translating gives CASRTGGNVGKAFF. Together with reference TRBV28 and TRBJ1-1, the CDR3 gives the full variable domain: DVKVTQSSRYLVKRTGEKVFLECVQDMDHENMFWYRQDPGLGLRLIYFSYDVKMKEKGDIPEGYSVSREKKERFSLILESASTNQTSMYLCASRTGGNVGKAFFGQGTRLTVV.

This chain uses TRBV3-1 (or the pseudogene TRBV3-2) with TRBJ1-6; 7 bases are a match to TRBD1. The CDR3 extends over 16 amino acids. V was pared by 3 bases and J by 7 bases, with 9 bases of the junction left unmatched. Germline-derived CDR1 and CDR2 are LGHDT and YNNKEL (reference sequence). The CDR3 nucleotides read TGTGCCAGCAGCCACCGTCCGGGACAGCCAAATTCACCCCTCCACTTT. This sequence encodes CASSHRPGQPNSPLHF.

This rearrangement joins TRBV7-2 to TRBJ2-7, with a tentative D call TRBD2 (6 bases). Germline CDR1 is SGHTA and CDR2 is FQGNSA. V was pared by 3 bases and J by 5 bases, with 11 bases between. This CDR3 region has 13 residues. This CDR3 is CASSLTRRDEQYF. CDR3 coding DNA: TGTGCCAGCAGCTTGACTAGAAGGGACGAGCAGTACTTC. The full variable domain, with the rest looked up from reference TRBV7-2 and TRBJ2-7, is GAGVSQSPSNKVTEKGKDVELRCDPISGHTALYWYRQSLGQGLEFLIYFQGNSAPDKSGLPSDRFSAERTGGSVSTLTIQRTQQEDSAVYLCASSLTRRDEQYFGPGTRLTVT.

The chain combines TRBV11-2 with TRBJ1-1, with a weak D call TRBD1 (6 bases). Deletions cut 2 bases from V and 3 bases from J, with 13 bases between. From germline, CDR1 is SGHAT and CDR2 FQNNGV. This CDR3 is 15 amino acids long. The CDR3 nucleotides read TGTGCCAGCAGCTTAAAGACAGGAAGGGACACTGAAGCTTTCTTT. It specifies CASSLKTGRDTEAFF. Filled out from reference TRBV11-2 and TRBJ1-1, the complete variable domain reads EAGVAQSPRYKIIEKRQSVAFWCNPISGHATLYWYQQILGQGPKLLIQFQNNGVVDDSQLPKDRFSAERLKGVDSTLKIQPAKLEDSAVYLCASSLKTGRDTEAFFGQGTRLTVV.

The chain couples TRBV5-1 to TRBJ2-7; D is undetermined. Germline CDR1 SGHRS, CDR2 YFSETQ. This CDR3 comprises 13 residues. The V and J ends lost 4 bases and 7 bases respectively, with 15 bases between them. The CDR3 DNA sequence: TGCGCCAGCAGCCTGGACCCGAAGGAGGAGCAGTACTTC. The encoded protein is CASSLDPKEEQYF.

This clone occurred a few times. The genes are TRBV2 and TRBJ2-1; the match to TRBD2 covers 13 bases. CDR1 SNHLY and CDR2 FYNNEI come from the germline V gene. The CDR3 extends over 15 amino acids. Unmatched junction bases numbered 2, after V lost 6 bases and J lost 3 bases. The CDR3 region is CASRRTSGSYNEQFF. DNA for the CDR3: TGTGCCAGCAGGAGGACTAGCGGGAGCTACAATGAGCAGTTCTTC.

This CDR3 reads CSASRQGNTEAFF. The CDR3 DNA reads TGCAGTGCTAGTCGCCAGGGGAACACTGAAGCTTTCTTT. The genes are TRBV20-1 and TRBJ1-1; the D gene is possibly TRBD1 (5 bases). Germline V gene sequence: CDR1 DFQATT, CDR2 SNEGSKA (reference sequence). This CDR3 comprises 13 residues. Trimming cost V 3 bases and J 1 base, with 9 bases left between them.

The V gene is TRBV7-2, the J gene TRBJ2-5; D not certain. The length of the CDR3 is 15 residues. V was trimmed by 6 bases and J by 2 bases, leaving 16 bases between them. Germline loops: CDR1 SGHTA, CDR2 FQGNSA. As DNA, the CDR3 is TGTGCCAGCAGTCTGACCCCAGGTGGGCAAGAGACCCAGTACTTC. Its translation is CASSLTPGGQETQYF.

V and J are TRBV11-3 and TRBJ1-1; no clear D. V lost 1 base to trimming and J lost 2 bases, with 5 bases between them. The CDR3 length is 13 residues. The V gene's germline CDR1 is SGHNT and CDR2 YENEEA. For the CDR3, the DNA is TGTGCCAGCAGCTTAGTCCTAAACACTGAAGCTTTCTTT. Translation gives CASSLVLNTEAFF.

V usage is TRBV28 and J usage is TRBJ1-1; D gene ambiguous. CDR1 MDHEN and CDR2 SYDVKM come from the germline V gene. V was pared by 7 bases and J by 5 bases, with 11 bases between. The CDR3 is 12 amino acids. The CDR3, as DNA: TGTGCCAGCACATCCGTTGGGACTGAAGCTTTCTTT. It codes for CASTSVGTEAFF. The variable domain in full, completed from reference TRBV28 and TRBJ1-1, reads DVKVTQSSRYLVKRTGEKVFLECVQDMDHENMFWYRQDPGLGLRLIYFSYDVKMKEKGDIPEGYSVSREKKERFSLILESASTNQTSMYLCASTSVGTEAFFGQGTRLTVV.

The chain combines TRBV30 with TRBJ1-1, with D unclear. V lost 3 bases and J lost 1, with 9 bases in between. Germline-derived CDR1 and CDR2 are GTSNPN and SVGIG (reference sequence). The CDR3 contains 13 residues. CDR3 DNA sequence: TGTGCCTGGAGCATAACGGGGAACACTGAAGCTTTCTTT. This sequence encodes CAWSITGNTEAFF. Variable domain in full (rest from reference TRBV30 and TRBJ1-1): SQTIHQWPATLVQPVGSPLSLECTVEGTSNPNLYWYRQAAGRGLQLLFYSVGIGQISSEVPQNLSASRPQDRQFILSSKKLLLSDSGFYLCAWSITGNTEAFFGQGTRLTVV.

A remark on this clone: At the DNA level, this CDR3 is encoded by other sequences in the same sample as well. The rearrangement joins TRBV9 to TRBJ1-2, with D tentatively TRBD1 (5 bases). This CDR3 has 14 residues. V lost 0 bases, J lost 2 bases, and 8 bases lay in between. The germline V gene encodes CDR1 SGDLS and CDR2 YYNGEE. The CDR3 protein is CASSVGGGNYGYTF. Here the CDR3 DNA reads TGTGCCAGCAGCGTAGGCGGGGGAAACTATGGCTACACCTTC.

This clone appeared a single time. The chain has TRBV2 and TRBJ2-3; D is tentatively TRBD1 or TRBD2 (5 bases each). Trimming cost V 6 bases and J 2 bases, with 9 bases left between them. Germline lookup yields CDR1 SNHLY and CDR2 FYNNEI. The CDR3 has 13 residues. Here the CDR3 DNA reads TGTGCCAGCAGGCCGGGGCCCACAGATACGCAGTATTTT. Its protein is CASRPGPTDTQYF.

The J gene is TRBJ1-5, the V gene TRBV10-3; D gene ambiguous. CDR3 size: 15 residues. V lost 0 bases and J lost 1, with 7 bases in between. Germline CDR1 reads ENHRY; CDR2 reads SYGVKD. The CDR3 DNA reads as TGTGCCATCAGTGAGTCCGGAGGGAGCAATCAGCCCCAGCATTTT. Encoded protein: CAISESGGSNQPQHF.

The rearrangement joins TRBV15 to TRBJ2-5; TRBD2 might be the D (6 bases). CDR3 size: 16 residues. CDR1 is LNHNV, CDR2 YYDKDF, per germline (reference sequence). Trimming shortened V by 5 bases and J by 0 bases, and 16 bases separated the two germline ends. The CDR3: CATSFPAGPHQETQYF. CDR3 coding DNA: TGTGCCACCAGCTTTCCAGCGGGCCCACACCAAGAGACCCAGTACTTC.

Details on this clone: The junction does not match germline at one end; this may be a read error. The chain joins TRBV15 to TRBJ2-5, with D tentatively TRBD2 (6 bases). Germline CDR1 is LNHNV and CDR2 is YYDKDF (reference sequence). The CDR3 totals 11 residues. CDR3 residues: CATSREEGGDF. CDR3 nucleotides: TGTGCCACCAGCAGAGAGGAGGGTGGCGACTTC.

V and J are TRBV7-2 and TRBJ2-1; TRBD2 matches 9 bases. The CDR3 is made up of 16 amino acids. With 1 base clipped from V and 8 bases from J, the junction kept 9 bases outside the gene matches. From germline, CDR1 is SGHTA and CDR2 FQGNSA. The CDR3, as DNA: TGTGCCAGCAGCTTAGGGGTTAGCGGGAGAGGTGATGAGCAGTTCTTC. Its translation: CASSLGVSGRGDEQFF.

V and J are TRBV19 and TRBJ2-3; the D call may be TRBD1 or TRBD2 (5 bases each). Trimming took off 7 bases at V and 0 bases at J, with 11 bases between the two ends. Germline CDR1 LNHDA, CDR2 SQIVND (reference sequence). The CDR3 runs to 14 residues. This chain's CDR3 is CASTSGSSTDTQYF. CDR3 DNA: TGTGCCAGTACTTCAGGGAGTAGCACAGATACGCAGTATTTT.

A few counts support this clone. The CDR3 nucleotides are TGTGCCAGCAGCTTACTAGCGGGATCCACAGATACGCAGTATTTT. Translated, it gives CASSLLAGSTDTQYF. The chain carries TRBV6-4 and TRBJ2-3; 10 nucleotides match TRBD2. With 6 bases clipped from V and 2 bases from J, the junction kept 5 bases outside the gene matches. CDR3 length equals 15 residues. Germline V CDR1 and CDR2: MRHNA, SNTAGT.

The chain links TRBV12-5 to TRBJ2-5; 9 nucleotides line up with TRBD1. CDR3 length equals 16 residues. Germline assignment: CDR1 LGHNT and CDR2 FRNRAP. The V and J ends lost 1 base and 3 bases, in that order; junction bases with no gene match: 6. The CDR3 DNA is TGTGCTAGTGGTTTGGCGACCCGGACAGGGGAAGAGACCCAGTACTTC. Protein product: CASGLATRTGEETQYF.

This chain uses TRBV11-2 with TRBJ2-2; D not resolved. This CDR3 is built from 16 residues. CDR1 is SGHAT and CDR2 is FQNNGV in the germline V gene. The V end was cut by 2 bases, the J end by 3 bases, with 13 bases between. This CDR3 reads CASSLTRSSYTGELFF. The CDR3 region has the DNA TGTGCCAGCAGCTTAACCAGGTCCTCTTACACCGGGGAGCTGTTTTTT.

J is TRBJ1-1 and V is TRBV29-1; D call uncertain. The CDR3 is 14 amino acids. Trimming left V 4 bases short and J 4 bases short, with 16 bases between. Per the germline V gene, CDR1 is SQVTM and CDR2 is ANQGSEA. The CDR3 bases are TGCAGCGTTGGGTCGGGCCACCGAGGCACTGAAGCTTTCTTT. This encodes CSVGSGHRGTEAFF.

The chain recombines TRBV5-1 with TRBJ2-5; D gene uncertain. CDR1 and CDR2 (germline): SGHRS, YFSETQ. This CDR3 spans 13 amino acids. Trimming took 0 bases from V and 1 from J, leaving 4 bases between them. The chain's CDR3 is CASSLAVQETQYF. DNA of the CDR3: TGCGCCAGCAGCTTGGCGGTCCAAGAGACCCAGTACTTC. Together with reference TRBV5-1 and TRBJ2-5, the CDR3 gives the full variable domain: KAGVTQTPRYLIKTRGQQVTLSCSPISGHRSVSWYQQTPGQGLQFLFEYFSETQRNKGNFPGRFSGRQFSNSRSEMNVSTLELGDSALYLCASSLAVQETQYFGPGTRLLVL.

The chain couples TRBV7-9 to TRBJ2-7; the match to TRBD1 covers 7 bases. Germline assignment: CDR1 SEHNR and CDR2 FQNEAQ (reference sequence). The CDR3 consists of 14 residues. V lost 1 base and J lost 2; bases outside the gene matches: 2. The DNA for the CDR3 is TGTGCCAGCAGCTTAGTTCAGGGGGCCTACGAGCAGTACTTC. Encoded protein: CASSLVQGAYEQYF.

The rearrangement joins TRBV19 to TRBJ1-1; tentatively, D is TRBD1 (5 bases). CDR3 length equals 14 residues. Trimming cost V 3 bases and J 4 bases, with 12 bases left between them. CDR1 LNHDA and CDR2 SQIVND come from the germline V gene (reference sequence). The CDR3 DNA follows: TGTGCCAGTAGTATCGGCGGGGGATCCACTGAAGCTTTCTTT. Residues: CASSIGGGSTEAFF. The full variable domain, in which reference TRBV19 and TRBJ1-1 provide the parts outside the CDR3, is DGGITQSPKYLFRKEGQNVTLSCEQNLNHDAMYWYRQDPGQGLRLIYYSQIVNDFQKGDIAEGYSVSREKKESFPLTVTSAQKNPTAFYLCASSIGGGSTEAFFGQGTRLTVV.